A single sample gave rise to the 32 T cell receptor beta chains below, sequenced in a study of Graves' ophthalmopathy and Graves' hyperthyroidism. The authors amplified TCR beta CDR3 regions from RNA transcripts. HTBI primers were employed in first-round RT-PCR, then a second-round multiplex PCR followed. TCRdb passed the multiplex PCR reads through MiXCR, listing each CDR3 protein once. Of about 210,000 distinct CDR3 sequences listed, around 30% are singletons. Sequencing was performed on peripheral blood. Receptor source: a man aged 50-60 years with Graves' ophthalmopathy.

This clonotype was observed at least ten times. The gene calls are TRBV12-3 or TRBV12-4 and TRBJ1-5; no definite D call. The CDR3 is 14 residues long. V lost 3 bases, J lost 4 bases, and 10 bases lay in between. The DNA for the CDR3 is TGTGCCAGCAGTTTTGGGTGGGAGAATCAGCCCCAGCATTTT. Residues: CASSFGWENQPQHF.

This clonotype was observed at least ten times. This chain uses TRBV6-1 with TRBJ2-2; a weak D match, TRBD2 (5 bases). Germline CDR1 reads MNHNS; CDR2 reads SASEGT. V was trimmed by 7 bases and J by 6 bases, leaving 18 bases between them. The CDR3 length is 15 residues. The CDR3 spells CASTLTLGNSGELFF. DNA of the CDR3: TGTGCCAGCACCCTGACACTAGGCAACTCCGGGGAGCTGTTTTTT.

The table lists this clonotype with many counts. The CDR3 bases are TGCAGTGTTGGGGGGCAGGCCCAAGAGACCCAGTACTTC. It codes for CSVGGQAQETQYF. The chain carries TRBV20-1 and TRBJ2-5, with D perhaps given as TRBD1 or TRBD2 (6 bases each). V dropped 7 bases and J dropped 1 base, with 13 bases sitting between them. Looked up from germline, CDR1 is DFQATT and CDR2 is SNEGSKA (reference sequence). The CDR3 has 13 amino acids.

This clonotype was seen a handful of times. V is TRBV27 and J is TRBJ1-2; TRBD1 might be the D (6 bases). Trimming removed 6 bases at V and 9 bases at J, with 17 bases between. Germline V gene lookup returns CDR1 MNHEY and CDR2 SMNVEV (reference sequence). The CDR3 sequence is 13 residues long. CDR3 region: CASRQREGGSYTF. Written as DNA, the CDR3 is TGTGCCAGCAGACAGCGGGAGGGGGGAAGCTACACCTTC.

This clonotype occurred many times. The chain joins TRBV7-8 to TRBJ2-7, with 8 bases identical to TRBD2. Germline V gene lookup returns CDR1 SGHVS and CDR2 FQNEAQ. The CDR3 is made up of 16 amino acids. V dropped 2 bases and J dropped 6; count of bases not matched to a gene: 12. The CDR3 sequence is CASSLSGAGALGEQYF. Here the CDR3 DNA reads TGTGCCAGCAGCTTAAGCGGAGCGGGAGCCCTTGGCGAGCAGTACTTC. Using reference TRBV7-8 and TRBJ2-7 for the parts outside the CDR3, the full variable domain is GAGVSQSPRYKVAKRGQDVALRCDPISGHVSLFWYQQALGQGPEFLTYFQNEAQLDKSGLPSDRFFAERPEGSVSTLKIQRTQQEDSAVYLCASSLSGAGALGEQYFGPGTRLTVT.

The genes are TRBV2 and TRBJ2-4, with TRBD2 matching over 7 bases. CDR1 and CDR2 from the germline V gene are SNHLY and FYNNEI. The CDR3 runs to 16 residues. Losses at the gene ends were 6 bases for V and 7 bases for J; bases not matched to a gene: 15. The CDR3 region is CASSPSPRETGNIQYF. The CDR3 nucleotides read TGTGCCAGCAGCCCCTCCCCGCGGGAGACGGGGAACATTCAGTACTTC. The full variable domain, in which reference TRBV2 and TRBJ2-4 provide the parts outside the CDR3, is EPEVTQTPSHQVTQMGQEVILRCVPISNHLYFYWYRQILGQKVEFLVSFYNNEISEKSEIFDDQFSVERPDGSNFTLKIRSTKLEDSAMYFCASSPSPRETGNIQYFGAGTRLSVL.

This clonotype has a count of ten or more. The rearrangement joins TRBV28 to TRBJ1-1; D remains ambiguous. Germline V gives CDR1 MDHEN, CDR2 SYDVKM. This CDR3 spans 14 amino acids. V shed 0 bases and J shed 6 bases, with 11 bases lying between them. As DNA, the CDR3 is TGTGCCAGCAGTTTATGGAAGACAATCCCTGAAGCTTTCTTT. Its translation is CASSLWKTIPEAFF.

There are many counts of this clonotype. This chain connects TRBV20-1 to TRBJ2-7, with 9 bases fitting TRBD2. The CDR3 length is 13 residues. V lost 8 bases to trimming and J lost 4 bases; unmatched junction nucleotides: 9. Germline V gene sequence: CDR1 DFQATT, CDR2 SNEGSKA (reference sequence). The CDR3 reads CSLPLAGGYEQYF. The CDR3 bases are TGCAGTCTTCCGCTGGCGGGAGGGTACGAGCAGTACTTC.

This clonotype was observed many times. CDR3 in amino acids: CASSSPGAGQPQHF. As DNA, the CDR3 is TGTGCCAGCAGCTCCCCAGGGGCGGGTCAGCCCCAGCATTTT. The chain employs TRBV6-1 and TRBJ1-5; D perhaps matches TRBD1 (6 bases). This CDR3 is 14 amino acids long. V lost 6 bases and J lost 6, with 15 bases in between. CDR1 and CDR2 from the germline V gene are MNHNS and SASEGT.

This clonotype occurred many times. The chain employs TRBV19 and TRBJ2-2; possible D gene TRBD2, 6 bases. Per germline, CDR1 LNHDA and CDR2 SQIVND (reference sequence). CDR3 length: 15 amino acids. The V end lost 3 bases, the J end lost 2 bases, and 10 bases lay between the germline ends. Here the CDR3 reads CASSMNSGNTGELFF. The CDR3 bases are TGTGCCAGTAGTATGAATAGCGGCAACACCGGGGAGCTGTTTTTT.

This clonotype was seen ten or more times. The CDR3 region has the DNA TGCGCCAGCAGCCATACGGACGTTCTCAATCAGCCCCAGCATTTT. Protein product: CASSHTDVLNQPQHF. V and J are TRBV4-1 and TRBJ1-5; D unresolved. This CDR3 has 15 residues. In germline, CDR1 is MGHRA, CDR2 YSYEKL. Trimming left V 3 bases short and J 3 bases short, with 12 bases between.

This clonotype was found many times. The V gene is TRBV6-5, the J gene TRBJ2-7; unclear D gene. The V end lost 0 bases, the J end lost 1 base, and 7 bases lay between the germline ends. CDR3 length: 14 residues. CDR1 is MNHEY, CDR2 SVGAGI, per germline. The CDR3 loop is CASSYSPRSYEQYF. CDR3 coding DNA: TGTGCCAGCAGTTACTCACCCAGATCCTACGAGCAGTACTTC.

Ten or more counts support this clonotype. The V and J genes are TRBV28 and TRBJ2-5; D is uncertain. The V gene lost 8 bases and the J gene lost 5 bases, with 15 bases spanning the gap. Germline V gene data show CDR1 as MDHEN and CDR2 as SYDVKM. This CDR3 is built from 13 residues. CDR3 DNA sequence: TGTGCCAGCGGCCCGCCGGCCCCGGAGACCCAGTACTTC. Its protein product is CASGPPAPETQYF. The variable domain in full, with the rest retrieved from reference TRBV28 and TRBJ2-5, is DVKVTQSSRYLVKRTGEKVFLECVQDMDHENMFWYRQDPGLGLRLIYFSYDVKMKEKGDIPEGYSVSREKKERFSLILESASTNQTSMYLCASGPPAPETQYFGPGTRLLVL.

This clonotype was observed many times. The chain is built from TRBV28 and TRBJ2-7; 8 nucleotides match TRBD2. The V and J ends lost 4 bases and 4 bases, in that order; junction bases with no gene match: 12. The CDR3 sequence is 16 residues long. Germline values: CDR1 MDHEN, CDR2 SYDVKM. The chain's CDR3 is CASSSGGEPLTYEQYF. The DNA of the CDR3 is TGTGCCAGCAGTTCCGGGGGGGAACCGTTAACGTACGAGCAGTACTTC.

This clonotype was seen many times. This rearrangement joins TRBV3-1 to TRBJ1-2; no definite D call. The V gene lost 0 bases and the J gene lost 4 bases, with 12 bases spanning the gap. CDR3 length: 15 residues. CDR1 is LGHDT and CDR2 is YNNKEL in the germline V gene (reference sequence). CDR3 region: CASSQDGGSTYGYTF. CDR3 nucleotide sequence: TGTGCCAGCAGCCAAGATGGAGGGAGTACCTATGGCTACACCTTC.

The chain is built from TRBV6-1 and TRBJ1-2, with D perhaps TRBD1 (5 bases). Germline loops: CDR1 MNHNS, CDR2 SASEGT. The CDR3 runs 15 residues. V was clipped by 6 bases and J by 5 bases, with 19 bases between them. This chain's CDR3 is CASRQGSGTYYGYTF. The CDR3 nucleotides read TGTGCCAGCAGACAAGGCTCGGGGACTTATTATGGCTACACCTTC.

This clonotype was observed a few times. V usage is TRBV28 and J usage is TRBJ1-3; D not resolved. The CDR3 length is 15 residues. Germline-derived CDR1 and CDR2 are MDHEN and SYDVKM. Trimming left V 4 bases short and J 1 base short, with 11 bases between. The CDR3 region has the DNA TGTGCCAGCAGTTCCCGACCCGGATCTGGAAACACCATATATTTT. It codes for CASSSRPGSGNTIYF.

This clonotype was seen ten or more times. The CDR3 region has the DNA TGTGCCAGCAGCGTCTACAGGGTAGCGAACACCGGGGAGCTGTTTTTT. Its translation is CASSVYRVANTGELFF. The gene calls are TRBV7-8 and TRBJ2-2; maybe TRBD1 (6 bases). The CDR3 runs to 16 residues. Trimming left V 5 bases short and J 0 bases short, with 13 bases between. In germline, CDR1 is SGHVS, CDR2 FQNEAQ.

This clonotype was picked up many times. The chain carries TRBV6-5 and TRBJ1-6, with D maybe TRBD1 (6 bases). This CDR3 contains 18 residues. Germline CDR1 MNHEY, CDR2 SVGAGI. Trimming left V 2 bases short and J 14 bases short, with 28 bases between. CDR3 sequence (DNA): TGTGCCAGCAGTTACCAAGTCCCCTCCCTGGGGGGCCGTTCGGCCCTCCACTTT. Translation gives CASSYQVPSLGGRSALHF.

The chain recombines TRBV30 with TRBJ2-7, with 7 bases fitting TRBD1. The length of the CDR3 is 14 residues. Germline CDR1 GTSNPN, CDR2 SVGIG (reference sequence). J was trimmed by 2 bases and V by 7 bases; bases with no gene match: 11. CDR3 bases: TGTGCCTACAACAGGGGCACGATTACCTACGAGCAGTACTTC. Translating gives CAYNRGTITYEQYF.

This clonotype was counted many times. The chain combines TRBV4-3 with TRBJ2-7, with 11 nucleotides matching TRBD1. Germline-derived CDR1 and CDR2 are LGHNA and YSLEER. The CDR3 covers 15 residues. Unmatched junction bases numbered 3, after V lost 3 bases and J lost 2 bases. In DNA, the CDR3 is TGCGCCAGCAGCCAGGGGACAGGGGGGACCTACGAGCAGTACTTC. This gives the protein CASSQGTGGTYEQYF.

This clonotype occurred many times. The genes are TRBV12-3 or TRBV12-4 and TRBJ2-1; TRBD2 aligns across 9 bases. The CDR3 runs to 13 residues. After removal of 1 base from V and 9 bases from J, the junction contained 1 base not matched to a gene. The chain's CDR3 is CASSLGGRGEQFF. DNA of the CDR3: TGTGCCAGCAGTTTAGGCGGGAGGGGTGAGCAGTTCTTC.

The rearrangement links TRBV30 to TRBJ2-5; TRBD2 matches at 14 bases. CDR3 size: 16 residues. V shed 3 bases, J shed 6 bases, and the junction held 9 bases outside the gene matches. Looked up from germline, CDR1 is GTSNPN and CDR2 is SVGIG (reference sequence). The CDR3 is CAWSRTGTSGRKTQYF. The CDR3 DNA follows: TGTGCCTGGAGCAGAACCGGGACTAGCGGGAGAAAGACCCAGTACTTC.

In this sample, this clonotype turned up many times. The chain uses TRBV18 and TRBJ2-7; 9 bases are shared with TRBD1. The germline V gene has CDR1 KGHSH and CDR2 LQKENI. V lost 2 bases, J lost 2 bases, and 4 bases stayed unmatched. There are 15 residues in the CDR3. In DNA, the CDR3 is TGTGCCAGCTCACCAGGGACAGGGAGTACCTACGAGCAGTACTTC. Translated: CASSPGTGSTYEQYF.

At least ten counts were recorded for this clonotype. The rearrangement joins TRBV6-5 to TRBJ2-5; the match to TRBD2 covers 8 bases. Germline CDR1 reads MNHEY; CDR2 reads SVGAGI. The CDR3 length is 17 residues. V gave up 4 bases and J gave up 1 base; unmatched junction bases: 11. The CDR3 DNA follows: TGTGCCAGCAGTTCCCCGGGGGGGACGCGGGCCCAAGAGACCCAGTACTTC. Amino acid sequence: CASSSPGGTRAQETQYF.

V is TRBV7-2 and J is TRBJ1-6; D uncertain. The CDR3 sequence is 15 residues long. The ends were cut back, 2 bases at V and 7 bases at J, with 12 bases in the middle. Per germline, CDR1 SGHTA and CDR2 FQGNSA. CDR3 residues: CASSLLSTQNSPLHF. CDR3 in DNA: TGTGCCAGCAGCTTACTCTCCACTCAAAATTCACCCCTCCACTTT.

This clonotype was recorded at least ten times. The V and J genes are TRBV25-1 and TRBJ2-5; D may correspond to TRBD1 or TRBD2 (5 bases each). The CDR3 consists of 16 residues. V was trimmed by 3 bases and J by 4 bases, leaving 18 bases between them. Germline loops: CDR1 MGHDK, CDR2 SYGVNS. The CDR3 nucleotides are TGTGCCAGCAGTGACTCTCTTGGGGGACGCGGAGAGACCCAGTACTTC. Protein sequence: CASSDSLGGRGETQYF. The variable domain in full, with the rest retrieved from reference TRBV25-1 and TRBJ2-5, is EADIYQTPRYLVIGTGKKITLECSQTMGHDKMYWYQQDPGMELHLIHYSYGVNSTEKGDLSSESTVSRIRTEHFPLTLESARPSHTSQYLCASSDSLGGRGETQYFGPGTRLLVL.

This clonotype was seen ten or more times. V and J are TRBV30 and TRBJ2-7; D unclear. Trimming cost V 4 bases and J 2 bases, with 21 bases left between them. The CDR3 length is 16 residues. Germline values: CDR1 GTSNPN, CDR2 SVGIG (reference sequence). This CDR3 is CAWNARAPFPPYEQYF. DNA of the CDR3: TGTGCCTGGAATGCTCGAGCCCCCTTCCCCCCCTACGAGCAGTACTTC.

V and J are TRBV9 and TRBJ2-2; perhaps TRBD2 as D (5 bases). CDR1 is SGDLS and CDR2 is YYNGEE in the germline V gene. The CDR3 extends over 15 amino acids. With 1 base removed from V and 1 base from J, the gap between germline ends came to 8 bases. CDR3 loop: CASSVLAGNTGELFF. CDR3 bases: TGTGCCAGCAGCGTACTCGCGGGGAACACCGGGGAGCTGTTTTTT.

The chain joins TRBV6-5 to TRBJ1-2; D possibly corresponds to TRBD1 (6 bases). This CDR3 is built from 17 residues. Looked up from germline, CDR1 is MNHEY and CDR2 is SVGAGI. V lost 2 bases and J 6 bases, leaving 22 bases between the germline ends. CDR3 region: CASSYGLRAGAIHGYTF. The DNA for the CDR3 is TGTGCCAGCAGTTACGGCCTGAGGGCAGGGGCTATCCATGGCTACACCTTC.

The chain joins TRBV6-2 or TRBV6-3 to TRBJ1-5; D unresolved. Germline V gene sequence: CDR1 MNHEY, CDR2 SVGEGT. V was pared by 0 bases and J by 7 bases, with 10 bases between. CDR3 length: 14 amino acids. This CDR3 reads CASSYSHLRQPQHF. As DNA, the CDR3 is TGTGCCAGCAGTTACTCGCACCTACGACAGCCCCAGCATTTT.

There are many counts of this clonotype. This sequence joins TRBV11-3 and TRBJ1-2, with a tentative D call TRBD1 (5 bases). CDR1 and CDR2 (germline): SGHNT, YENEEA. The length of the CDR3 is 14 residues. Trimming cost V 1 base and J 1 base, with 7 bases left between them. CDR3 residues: CASSLGQGNYGYTF. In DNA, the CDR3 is TGTGCCAGCAGCTTAGGGCAGGGTAACTATGGCTACACCTTC. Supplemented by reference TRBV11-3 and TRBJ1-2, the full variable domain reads EAGVVQSPRYKIIEKKQPVAFWCNPISGHNTLYWYLQNLGQGPELLIRYENEEAVDDSQLPKDRFSAERLKGVDSTLKIQPAELGDSAVYLCASSLGQGNYGYTFGSGTRLTVV.